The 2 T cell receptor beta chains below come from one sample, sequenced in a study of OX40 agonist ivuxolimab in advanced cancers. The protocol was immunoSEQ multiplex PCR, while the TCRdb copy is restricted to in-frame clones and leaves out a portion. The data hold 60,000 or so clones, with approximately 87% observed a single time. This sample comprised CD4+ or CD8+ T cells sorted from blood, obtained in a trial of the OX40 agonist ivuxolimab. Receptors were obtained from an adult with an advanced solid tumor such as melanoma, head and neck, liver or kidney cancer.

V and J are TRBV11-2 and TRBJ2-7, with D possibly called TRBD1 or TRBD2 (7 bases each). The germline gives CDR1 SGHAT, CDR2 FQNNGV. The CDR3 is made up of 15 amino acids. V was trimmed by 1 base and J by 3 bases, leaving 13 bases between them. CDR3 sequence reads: CASSLAGGLNYEQYF. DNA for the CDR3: TGTGCCAGCAGCTTAGCAGGGGGACTAAACTACGAGCAGTACTTC.

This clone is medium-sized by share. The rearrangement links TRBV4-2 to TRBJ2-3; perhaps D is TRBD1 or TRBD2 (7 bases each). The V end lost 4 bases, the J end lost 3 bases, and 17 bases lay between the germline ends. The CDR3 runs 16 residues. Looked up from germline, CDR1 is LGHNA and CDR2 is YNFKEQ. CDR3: CASSRGGGSATDTQYF. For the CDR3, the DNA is TGTGCCAGCAGCCGAGGGGGCGGGAGTGCGACAGATACGCAGTATTTT.